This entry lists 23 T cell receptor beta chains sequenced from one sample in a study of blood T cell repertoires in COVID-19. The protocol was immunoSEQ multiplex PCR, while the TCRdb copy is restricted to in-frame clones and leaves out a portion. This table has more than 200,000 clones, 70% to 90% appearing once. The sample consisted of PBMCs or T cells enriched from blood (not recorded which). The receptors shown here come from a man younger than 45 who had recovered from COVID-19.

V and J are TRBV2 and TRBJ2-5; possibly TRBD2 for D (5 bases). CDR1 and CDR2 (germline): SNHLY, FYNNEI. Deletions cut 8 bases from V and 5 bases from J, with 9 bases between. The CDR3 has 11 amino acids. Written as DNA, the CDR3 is TGTGCCAGCGGGAGTAGGGAGACCCAGTACTTC. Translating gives CASGSRETQYF.

Here the CDR3 reads CASSFRGTSGGANEQFF. CDR3 DNA sequence: TGTGCCAGCAGTTTCCGTGGGACTAGCGGGGGGGCCAATGAGCAGTTCTTC. The V and J genes are TRBV27 and TRBJ2-1, with 16 bases aligning to TRBD2. V was pared by 3 bases and J by 6 bases, with 5 bases of the junction left unmatched. Looked up from germline, CDR1 is MNHEY and CDR2 is SMNVEV (reference sequence). There are 17 residues in the CDR3.

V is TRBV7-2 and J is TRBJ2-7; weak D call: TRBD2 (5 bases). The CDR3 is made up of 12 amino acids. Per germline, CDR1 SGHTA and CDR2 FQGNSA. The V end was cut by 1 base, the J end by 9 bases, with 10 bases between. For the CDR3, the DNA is TGTGCCAGCAGCTTAGGCTCTGGGAGGCAGTACTTC. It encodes CASSLGSGRQYF.

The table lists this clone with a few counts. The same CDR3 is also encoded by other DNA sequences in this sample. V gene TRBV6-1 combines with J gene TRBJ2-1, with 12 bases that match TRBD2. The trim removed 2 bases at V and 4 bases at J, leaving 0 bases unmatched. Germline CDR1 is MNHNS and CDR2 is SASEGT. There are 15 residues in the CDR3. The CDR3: CASSELAGGYNEQFF. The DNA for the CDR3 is TGTGCCAGCAGTGAACTAGCGGGGGGGTACAATGAGCAGTTCTTC.

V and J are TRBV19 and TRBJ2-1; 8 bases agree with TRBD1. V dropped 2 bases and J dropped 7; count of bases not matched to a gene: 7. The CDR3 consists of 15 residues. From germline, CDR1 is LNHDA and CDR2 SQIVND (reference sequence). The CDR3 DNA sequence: TGTGCCAGTAGTATACCAGGGGGCGCAACGAATGAGCAGTTCTTC. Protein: CASSIPGGATNEQFF.

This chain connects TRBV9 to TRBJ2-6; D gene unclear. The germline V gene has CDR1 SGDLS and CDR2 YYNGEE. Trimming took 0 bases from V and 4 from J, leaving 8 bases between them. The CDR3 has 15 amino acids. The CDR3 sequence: CASSVVQAGANVLTF. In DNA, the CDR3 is TGTGCCAGCAGCGTAGTCCAGGCGGGGGCCAACGTCCTGACTTTC.

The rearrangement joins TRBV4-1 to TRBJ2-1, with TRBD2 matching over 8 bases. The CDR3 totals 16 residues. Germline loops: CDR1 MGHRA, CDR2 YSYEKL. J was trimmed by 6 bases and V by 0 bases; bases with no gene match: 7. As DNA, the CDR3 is TGCGCCAGCAGCCAAGATTCCGGGAGGGCCCGCAATGAGCAGTTCTTC. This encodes CASSQDSGRARNEQFF.

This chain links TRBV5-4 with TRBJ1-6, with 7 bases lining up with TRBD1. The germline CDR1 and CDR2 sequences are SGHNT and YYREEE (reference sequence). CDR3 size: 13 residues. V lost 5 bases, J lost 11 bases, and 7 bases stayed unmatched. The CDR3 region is CASRLGQNTPLHF. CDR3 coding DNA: TGTGCCAGCAGGCTGGGACAGAATACACCCCTCCACTTT.

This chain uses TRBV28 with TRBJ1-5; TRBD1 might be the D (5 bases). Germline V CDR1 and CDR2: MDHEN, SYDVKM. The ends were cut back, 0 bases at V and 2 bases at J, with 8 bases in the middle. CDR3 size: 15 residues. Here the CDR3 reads CASSLWKQGNQPQHF. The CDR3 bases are TGTGCCAGCAGTTTATGGAAACAGGGCAATCAGCCCCAGCATTTT. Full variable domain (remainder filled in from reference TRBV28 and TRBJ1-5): DVKVTQSSRYLVKRTGEKVFLECVQDMDHENMFWYRQDPGLGLRLIYFSYDVKMKEKGDIPEGYSVSREKKERFSLILESASTNQTSMYLCASSLWKQGNQPQHFGDGTRLSIL.

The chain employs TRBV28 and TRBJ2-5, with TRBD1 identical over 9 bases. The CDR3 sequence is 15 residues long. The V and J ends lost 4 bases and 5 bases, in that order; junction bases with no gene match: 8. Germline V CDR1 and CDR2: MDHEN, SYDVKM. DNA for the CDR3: TGTGCCAGCAGTTCTGCCGGGACAGGGTTCGAGACCCAGTACTTC. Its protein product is CASSSAGTGFETQYF.

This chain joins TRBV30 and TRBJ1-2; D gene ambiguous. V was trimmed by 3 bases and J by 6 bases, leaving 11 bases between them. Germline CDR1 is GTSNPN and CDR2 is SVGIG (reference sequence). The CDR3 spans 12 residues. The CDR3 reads CAWSGSYNGYTF. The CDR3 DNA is TGTGCCTGGAGCGGGTCATACAATGGCTACACCTTC.

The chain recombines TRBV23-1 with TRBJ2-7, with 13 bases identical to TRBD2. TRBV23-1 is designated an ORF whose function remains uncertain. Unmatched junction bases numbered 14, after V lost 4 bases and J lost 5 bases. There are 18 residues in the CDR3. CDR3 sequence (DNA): TGCGCCAGCAGTCTTAGACTAGCGGGAGGCCATCTAGCGCACGAGCAGTACTTC. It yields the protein CASSLRLAGGHLAHEQYF.

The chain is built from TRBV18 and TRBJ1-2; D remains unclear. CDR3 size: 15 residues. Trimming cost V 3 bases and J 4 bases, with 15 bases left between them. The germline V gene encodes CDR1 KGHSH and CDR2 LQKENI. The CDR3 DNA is TGTGCCAGCTCACCGTCGCGGGGTGATATCTATGGCTACACCTTC. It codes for CASSPSRGDIYGYTF.

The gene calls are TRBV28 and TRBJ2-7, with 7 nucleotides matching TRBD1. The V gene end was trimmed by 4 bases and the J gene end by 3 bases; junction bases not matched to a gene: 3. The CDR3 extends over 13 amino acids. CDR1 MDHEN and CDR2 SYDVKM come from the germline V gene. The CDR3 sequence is CASSSGQHYEQYF. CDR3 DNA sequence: TGTGCCAGCAGTTCGGGACAGCACTACGAGCAGTACTTC.

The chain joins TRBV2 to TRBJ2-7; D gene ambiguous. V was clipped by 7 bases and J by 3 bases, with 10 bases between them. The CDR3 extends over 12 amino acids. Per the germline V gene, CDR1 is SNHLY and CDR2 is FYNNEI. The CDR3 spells CASMPNRYEQYF. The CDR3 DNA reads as TGTGCCAGCATGCCTAATCGCTACGAGCAGTACTTC.

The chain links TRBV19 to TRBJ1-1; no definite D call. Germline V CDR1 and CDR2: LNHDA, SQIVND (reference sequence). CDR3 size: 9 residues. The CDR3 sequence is CGGNTEAFF. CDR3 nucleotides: TGTGGCGGGAACACTGAAGCTTTCTTT.

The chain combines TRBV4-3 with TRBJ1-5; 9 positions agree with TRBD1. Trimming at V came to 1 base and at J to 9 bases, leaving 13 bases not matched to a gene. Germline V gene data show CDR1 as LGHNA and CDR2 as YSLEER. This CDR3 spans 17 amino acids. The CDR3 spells CASSQGPPGQGAGPQHF. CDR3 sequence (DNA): TGCGCCAGCAGCCAAGGTCCACCGGGACAGGGTGCAGGGCCCCAGCATTTT.

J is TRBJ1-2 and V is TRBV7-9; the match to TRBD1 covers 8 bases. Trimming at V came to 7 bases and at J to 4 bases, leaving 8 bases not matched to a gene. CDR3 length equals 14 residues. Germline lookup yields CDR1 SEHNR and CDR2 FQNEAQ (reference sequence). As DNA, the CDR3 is TGTGCCAGCAATCCGACAGGGGAATCCTATGGCTACACCTTC. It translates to CASNPTGESYGYTF.

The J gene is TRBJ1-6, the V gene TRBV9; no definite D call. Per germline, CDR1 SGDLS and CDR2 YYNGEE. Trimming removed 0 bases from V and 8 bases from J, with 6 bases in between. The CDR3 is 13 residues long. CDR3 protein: CASSVGGDSPLHF. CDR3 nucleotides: TGTGCCAGCAGCGTAGGCGGTGATTCACCCCTCCACTTT.

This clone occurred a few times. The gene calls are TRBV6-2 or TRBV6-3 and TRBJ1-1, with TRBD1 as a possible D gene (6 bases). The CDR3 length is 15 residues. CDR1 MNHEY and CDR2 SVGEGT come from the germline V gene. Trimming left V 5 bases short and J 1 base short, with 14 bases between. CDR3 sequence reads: CASSGDQGWNTEAFF. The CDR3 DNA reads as TGTGCCAGCAGTGGTGATCAGGGGTGGAACACTGAAGCTTTCTTT.

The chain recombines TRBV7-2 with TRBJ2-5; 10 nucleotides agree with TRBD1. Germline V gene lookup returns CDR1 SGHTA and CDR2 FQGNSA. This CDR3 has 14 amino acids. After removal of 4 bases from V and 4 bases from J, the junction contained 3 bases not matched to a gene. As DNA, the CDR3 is TGTGCCAGCAGCTCCCGGGACAGGGGAGAGACCCAGTACTTC. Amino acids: CASSSRDRGETQYF.

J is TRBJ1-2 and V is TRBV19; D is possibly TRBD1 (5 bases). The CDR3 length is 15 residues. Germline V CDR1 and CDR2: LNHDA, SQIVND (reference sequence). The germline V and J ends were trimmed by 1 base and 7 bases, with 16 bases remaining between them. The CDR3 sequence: CASSIGGRVIRGYTF. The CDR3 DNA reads TGTGCCAGTAGTATAGGGGGCAGGGTCATTCGTGGCTACACCTTC.

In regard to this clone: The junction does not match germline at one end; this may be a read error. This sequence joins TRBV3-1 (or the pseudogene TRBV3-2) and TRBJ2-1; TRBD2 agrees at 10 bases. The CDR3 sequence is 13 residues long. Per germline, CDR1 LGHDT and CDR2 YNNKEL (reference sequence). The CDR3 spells CASSQVTSGERFF. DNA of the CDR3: TGTGCCAGCAGCCAAGTCACTAGCGGGGAGCGGTTCTTC.